The rows below give T cell receptor beta chains drawn from one sample of a study of control samples from healthy donors and cancer patients. The assay was immunoSEQ multiplex PCR, and TCRdb's table has in-frame clones only and misses some. The clone table shows about 190,000 clones, with the ten largest holding roughly 2.2%. Sequenced input: blood. The receptors shown here come from a woman aged 25 to 39 in good health. Both conserved end residues are part of each CDR3. Fields, in order: D gene, V gene, J gene, CDR3 protein, CDR3 DNA. A D gene is named only where the DNA matches it firmly.

>-|TRBV12-3/TRBV12-4|TRBJ1-2
CASRPDANYGYTF
TGTGCCAGCAGGCCGGACGCTAACTATGGCTACACCTTC
>TRBD1|TRBV6-5|TRBJ2-7
CASRDRGVDEQYF
TGTGCCAGCAGGGACAGGGGGGTCGACGAGCAGTACTTC
>-|TRBV7-6|TRBJ1-4
CASSFSSGEGKLFF
TGTGCCAGCAGCTTTAGTTCAGGGGAAGGAAAACTGTTTTTT
>-|TRBV6-5|TRBJ1-6
CASSYLGGGSPLHF
TGTGCCAGCAGTTACTTAGGGGGTGGGTCACCCCTCCACTTT
>-|TRBV5-1|TRBJ2-3
CASSLERVRGGDTQYF
TGCGCCAGCAGCTTGGAGAGGGTGCGAGGAGGAGATACGCAGTATTTT
>TRBD1|TRBV2|TRBJ1-5
CASSGPQGVGNQPQHF
TGTGCCAGCAGTGGGCCACAGGGGGTGGGCAATCAGCCCCAGCATTTT
>-|TRBV21-1|TRBJ1-1
CASRIFRQGDLSMNTEAFF
TGTGCCAGCAGGATCTTTCGACAGGGTGACCTATCGATGAACACTGAAGCTTTCTTT
>-|TRBV29-1|TRBJ2-3
CSVEALTEKDTDTQYF
TGCAGCGTTGAAGCCTTGACAGAAAAAGACACAGATACGCAGTATTTT
>-|TRBV7-9|TRBJ2-6
CASSLGGPSGANVLTF
TGTGCCAGCAGCTTAGGGGGACCCTCTGGGGCCAACGTCCTGACTTTC
>TRBD1|TRBV2|TRBJ1-5
CASRDSGVGPQHF
TGTGCCAGCCGGGACAGCGGAGTGGGGCCCCAGCATTTT
>-|TRBV7-3|TRBJ1-1
CASSLRGLGRTEAFF
TGTGCCAGCAGCTTAAGGGGCCTCGGCCGCACTGAAGCTTTCTTT
>-|TRBV5-8|TRBJ2-7
CASSLTDVSYEQYF
TGTGCCAGCAGCTTGACAGACGTCTCCTACGAGCAGTACTTC
>-|TRBV6-5|TRBJ2-7
CASSYGGSQYF
TGTGCCAGCAGTTACGGAGGTTCCCAGTACTTC
>-|TRBV28|TRBJ1-5
CASSSSHQPQHF
TGTGCCAGCAGTTCTTCCCATCAGCCCCAGCATTTT
>TRBD1|TRBV16|TRBJ2-7
CASKGQGPHEQYF
TGTGCCAGCAAGGGACAGGGTCCCCACGAGCAGTACTTC
>-|TRBV3-1/TRBV3-2|TRBJ2-7
CASSQENQEFEQYF
TGTGCCAGCAGCCAAGAAAACCAGGAGTTCGAGCAGTACTTC
>TRBD1|TRBV7-9|TRBJ1-2
CASSPGQGYGYTF
TGTGCCAGCAGCCCTGGACAGGGCTATGGCTACACCTTC
>TRBD1|TRBV28|TRBJ2-3
CASRQLGQGDTQYF
TGTGCCAGCAGACAGTTGGGACAGGGAGATACGCAGTATTTT
>TRBD1|TRBV19|TRBJ1-5
CASSTYGTVSNQPQHF
TGTGCCAGTAGTACTTACGGGACAGTCAGCAATCAGCCCCAGCATTTT
>-|TRBV4-1|TRBJ1-6
CASSQGSLGVNNSPLHF
TGCGCCAGCAGCCAAGGGAGTTTAGGGGTTAACAATTCACCCCTCCACTTT
>-|TRBV5-1|TRBJ2-7
CASSLWDGEQYF
TGCGCCAGCAGCCTATGGGATGGAGAGCAGTACTTC
>-|TRBV6-5|TRBJ2-5
CASSFGGAETQYF
TGTGCCAGCAGTTTTGGAGGGGCTGAGACCCAGTACTTC
>-|TRBV2|TRBJ2-6
CASRLEVAGANVLTF
TGTGCCAGCAGACTCGAGGTTGCAGGGGCCAACGTCCTGACTTTC
>-|TRBV4-2|TRBJ1-4
CASSYGPSTDEKLFF
TGTGCCAGCAGCTATGGGCCTTCAACGGATGAAAAACTGTTTTTT
>-|TRBV28|TRBJ2-7
CASSLYYEQYF
TGTGCCAGCAGTTTATACTACGAGCAGTACTTC
>-|TRBV19|TRBJ2-6
CASSIGRDSLSGANVLTF
TGTGCCAGTAGTATAGGTCGGGATTCACTCTCTGGGGCCAACGTCCTGACTTTC
>-|TRBV7-9|TRBJ2-7
CASSSRDTHYEQYF
TGTGCCAGCAGCAGCCGCGACACCCACTACGAGCAGTACTTC
>-|TRBV30|TRBJ2-7
CAWGIFYSYEQYF
TGTGCCTGGGGCATTTTTTACTCCTACGAGCAGTACTTC
>TRBD2|TRBV7-9|TRBJ2-3
CASSPGGPGDTQYF
TGTGCCAGCAGCCCGGGAGGACCCGGAGATACGCAGTATTTT
>-|TRBV2|TRBJ2-3
CASLSVDTQYF
TGTGCCAGCCTGTCCGTAGATACGCAGTATTTT
>-|TRBV5-6|TRBJ2-7
CASSLIKGEQYF
TGTGCCAGCAGCTTGATTAAGGGCGAGCAGTACTTC